Detailed here is one T cell receptor beta chain. The data derive from a study of blood T cell repertoires in COVID-19. Overall study context: Sites across the United States, Italy and Spain contributed samples from acute and convalescent COVID-19. In each case, the material was cDNA or gDNA derived from T cells, B-cell-depleted T cells, or PBMCs.

Germline values: CDR1 SNHLY, CDR2 FYNNEI. V was cut by 9 bases and J by 0 bases, with 12 bases left in between. This CDR3 spans 13 amino acids. In the authors' methods: Counts of nucleated cells, estimated from reference gene primer amplification, were obtained. Data came from immunoSEQ multiplex PCR; TCRdb stores just in-frame clones and leaves some out. Clone size and V and J calls were adopted from that table, with D and trimming inferred from the DNA. In the table there are 150,000 to 200,000 clones, roughly 80% of which are singletons. The rearrangement joins TRBV2 to TRBJ2-7; D gene ambiguous. Sequencing input: peripheral blood. This TCR was recovered from a human donor in a cohort sampled during active COVID-19. The CDR3 reads CASTFGVSYEQYF. In DNA, the CDR3 is TGTGCCAGTACCTTCGGAGTCTCCTACGAGCAGTACTTC.